One and the same sample provided the 18 T cell receptor beta chains below, sequenced in a study of cytomegalovirus exposure and HLA in healthy donors. 60 Vbeta and 13 Jbeta primers were used in PCR. The data were produced by immunoSEQ multiplex PCR, yet TCRdb's version contains in-frame clones alone and is incomplete. This sample yields 100,000 or so clones, of which 60% to 85% are seen a single time; around 4.6% belongs to the top ten. Sequencing input: PBMCs. These receptors were taken from a woman aged 40 to 49 in good health and CMV-seropositive.

This clone was counted once. The V and J genes are TRBV29-1 and TRBJ2-1, with 9 bases aligning to TRBD2. The CDR3 loop spans 15 amino acids. Germline V gives CDR1 SQVTM, CDR2 ANQGSEA. The J segment lost 6 bases and the V segment lost 7 bases, leaving 13 bases of the junction unmatched. DNA for the CDR3: TGCAGCGACTACATAGCGGGAGACGTGGGCAATGAGCAGTTCTTC. It translates to CSDYIAGDVGNEQFF.

To note about this clone: A read error may account for a junction end that differs from germline. V and J are TRBV18 and TRBJ2-3, with a possible D match to TRBD1 (6 bases). Germline CDR1 reads KGHSH; CDR2 reads LQKENI. The CDR3 loop spans 12 amino acids. In nucleotides, the CDR3 is TGTGCCAGCTCTAGACCACAGGGCTCCCCGCATTTT. Translation gives CASSRPQGSPHF.

The chain employs TRBV5-5 and TRBJ1-2, with D possibly TRBD1 on 5 matching bases. Germline assignment: CDR1 SGHKS and CDR2 YYEKEE (reference sequence). Deletions cut 4 bases from V and 4 bases from J, with 14 bases between. The CDR3 contains 14 residues. The chain's CDR3 is CASSGGDGAYGYTF. CDR3 sequence (DNA): TGTGCCAGCAGCGGGGGGGACGGTGCCTATGGCTACACCTTC.

V gene TRBV30 combines with J gene TRBJ2-7; D is possibly TRBD2 (6 bases). Germline CDR1 is GTSNPN and CDR2 is SVGIG (reference sequence). Trimming took off 0 bases at V and 2 bases at J, with 14 bases between the two ends. This CDR3 is 15 amino acids long. CDR3 in DNA: TGTGCCTGGAGTGTACCCCGGGGGTTAACCTACGAGCAGTACTTC. Protein sequence: CAWSVPRGLTYEQYF.

In DNA form, the CDR3 reads TGCGCCAGCAGCCAAGATGCGGGGGGCGGTTACGAGCAGTACTTC. Residues: CASSQDAGGGYEQYF. This chain uses TRBV4-3 with TRBJ2-5; 8 nucleotides line up with TRBD2. The assigned J gene may be wrong: the sequence end matches TRBJ2-7 better. There are 15 residues in the CDR3. Germline lookup yields CDR1 LGHNA and CDR2 YSLEER.

Worth noting for this clone: One junction end disagrees with the germline gene, perhaps due to a read error. The chain carries TRBV7-9 and TRBJ2-7, with 7 bases identical to TRBD1. The germline V gene encodes CDR1 SEHNR and CDR2 FQNEAQ (reference sequence). The CDR3 covers 15 residues. The CDR3: CSSSLSTGWVYEQYF. As DNA, the CDR3 is TGTTCCAGCAGCTTATCGACAGGGTGGGTCTACGAGCAGTACTTC.

In this sample, this clone turned up a few times. The rearrangement joins TRBV18 to TRBJ2-5; TRBD1 matches at 7 bases. The J call could be wrong; TRBJ2-7 is a better fit for the DNA end. The CDR3 sequence is 16 residues long. The V gene's germline CDR1 is KGHSH and CDR2 LQKENI. The CDR3, as DNA: TGTGCCAGCTCACCACCGACACAGGGGTATGCCTACGAGCAGTACTTC. Its translation is CASSPPTQGYAYEQYF.

The chain is built from TRBV7-6 and TRBJ2-7; tentative D call: TRBD1 (5 bases). Germline CDR1 and CDR2: SGHVS and FNYEAQ. The CDR3 spans 13 residues. Trimming shortened V by 1 base and J by 5 bases, and 9 bases separated the two germline ends. CDR3 region: CASSLGRVDEQYF. The CDR3 region has the DNA TGTGCCAGCAGCTTAGGCAGGGTGGACGAGCAGTACTTC.

The V and J genes are TRBV11-3 and TRBJ2-1; 9 bases map to TRBD2. After removal of 4 bases from V and 3 bases from J, the junction contained 10 bases not matched to a gene. The CDR3 consists of 17 residues. CDR1 SGHNT and CDR2 YENEEA come from the germline V gene. The CDR3 DNA is TGTGCCAGCAGCTCGGATCTTAGCGGGAGATTCTACAATGAGCAGTTCTTC. This gives the protein CASSSDLSGRFYNEQFF.

The chain couples TRBV21-1 to TRBJ1-1. TRBV21-1 has pseudogene status. The CDR3 extends over 13 amino acids. CDR3 bases: TGTGCCAGCAGCAAATTCCCCGGCACTGAAGCTTTCTTT. Its translation: CASSKFPGTEAFF.

V usage is TRBV7-9 and J usage is TRBJ2-3; D gene uncertain. The CDR3 consists of 14 residues. The ends were cut back, 5 bases at V and 1 base at J, with 10 bases in the middle. Germline CDR1 SEHNR, CDR2 FQNEAQ (reference sequence). In DNA form, the CDR3 reads TGTGCCAGCAGCCCAGACTCCGGCACAGATACGCAGTATTTT. Protein sequence: CASSPDSGTDTQYF. The variable domain in full, with the rest retrieved from reference TRBV7-9 and TRBJ2-3, is DTGVSQNPRHKITKRGQNVTFRCDPISEHNRLYWYRQTLGQGPEFLTYFQNEAQLEKSRLLSDRFSAERPKGSFSTLEIQRTEQGDSAMYLCASSPDSGTDTQYFGPGTRLTVL.

The chain carries TRBV7-9 and TRBJ1-2, with 8 bases identical to TRBD1. The germline gives CDR1 SEHNR, CDR2 FQNEAQ (reference sequence). The CDR3 is made up of 13 amino acids. V lost 5 bases to trimming and J lost 13 bases; unmatched junction nucleotides: 12. Here the CDR3 DNA reads TGTGCCAGCAGCCCCGGTGAGACAGGGGAGTGCACCTTC. The encoded protein is CASSPGETGECTF.

This chain uses TRBV21-1 with TRBJ2-2; no check of the table's D call, TRBD2, against the DNA was made. TRBV21-1 is a recognized pseudogene. The CDR3 is 15 residues long. The CDR3 spells CASPHSGRGAGELFF. CDR3 nucleotides: TGTGCCAGCCCCCATAGCGGGAGGGGGGCCGGGGAGCTGTTTTTT.

The chain is built from TRBV10-3 and TRBJ2-2; no definite D call. CDR1 and CDR2 (germline): ENHRY, SYGVKD. The CDR3 has 15 amino acids. V was shortened by 3 bases and J by 2 bases, with 10 bases between the two germline ends. The chain's CDR3 is CAISEIGLNTGELFF. CDR3 in DNA: TGTGCCATCAGTGAAATCGGTCTCAACACCGGGGAGCTGTTTTTT.

This chain links TRBV7-9 with TRBJ2-5; possible D gene TRBD1, 6 bases. The CDR3 totals 16 residues. The germline V gene encodes CDR1 SEHNR and CDR2 FQNEAQ (reference sequence). Trimming left V 5 bases short and J 2 bases short, with 18 bases between. The CDR3 reads CASSRNRDRVQETQYF. The CDR3 bases are TGTGCCAGCAGCCGCAACAGGGATCGAGTACAAGAGACCCAGTACTTC.

The chain employs TRBV9 and TRBJ1-4, with D possibly being TRBD1 (5 bases). V was shortened by 6 bases and J by 0 bases, with 15 bases between the two germline ends. The CDR3 runs to 16 residues. From germline, CDR1 is SGDLS and CDR2 YYNGEE. This CDR3 reads CASNLTGLATNEKLFF. CDR3 bases: TGTGCCAGCAATTTGACGGGACTCGCAACTAATGAAAAACTGTTTTTT.

The chain combines TRBV27 with TRBJ2-7; no definite D call. The CDR3 is made up of 13 amino acids. In germline, CDR1 is MNHEY, CDR2 SMNVEV (reference sequence). Trimming stripped 4 bases from V and 0 bases from J, with 7 bases between. The CDR3 loop is CASSWRSSYEQYF. For the CDR3, the DNA is TGTGCCAGCAGTTGGCGGAGCTCCTACGAGCAGTACTTC.

The rearrangement links TRBV7-2 to TRBJ2-7, with 8 nucleotides matching TRBD2. This CDR3 has 18 residues. The germline V gene encodes CDR1 SGHTA and CDR2 FQGNSA. CDR3 loop: CASSLAAPMPQDGRAEDV. The CDR3 coding sequence is TGTGCCAGCAGCTTAGCGGCCCCTATGCCCCAGGACGGGAGGGCCGAGGACGTC.